These T cell receptor beta chains were read from a single sample in a study of OX40 agonist ivuxolimab in advanced cancers. Only in-frame clones appear in the TCRdb table, and some are missing; sequencing was by immunoSEQ multiplex PCR. Of about 91,000 clones in the sample, around 87% are singletons; the top ten hold about 4.5%. The material was CD4+ or CD8+ T cells sorted from blood, obtained in a trial of the OX40 agonist ivuxolimab. All receptors come from an adult with an advanced solid tumor such as melanoma, head and neck, liver or kidney cancer. Both conserved end residues are part of each CDR3. Each record gives: V gene, D gene, clone size, J gene, CDR3 DNA, CDR3 protein. A D gene is named only where the DNA matches it firmly. Clone size is stated in some rows and not others, as once, few, many or a class when expanded.

V: TRBV2
D: TRBD2
size: NA
J: TRBJ2-5
DNA: TGTGCCAGCAGTGAAACTAGCGGGAGGTCCTCGGGGACCCAGTACTTC
CDR3: CASSETSGRSSGTQYF

V: TRBV2
D: NA
size: NA
J: TRBJ2-7
DNA: TGTGCCAGCAGTGAAACTCGCGGGACCAGCTCCGAGCAGTACTTC
CDR3: CASSETRGTSSEQYF

V: TRBV4-1
D: TRBD2
size: NA
J: TRBJ2-5
DNA: TGCGCCAGCAGCCTCGGGACTAGCCTGAGGCAAGAGACCCAGTACTTC
CDR3: CASSLGTSLRQETQYF

V: TRBV5-1
D: NA
size: once
J: TRBJ1-1
DNA: TGCGCCAGCAGCTTGGGGGGGTCGGCTTTCTTT
CDR3: CASSLGGSAFF

V: TRBV27
D: TRBD2
size: NA
J: TRBJ2-3
DNA: TGTGCCAGCAGTTTACTAGGAGCGGGAGATGCAGATACGCAGTATTTT
CDR3: CASSLLGAGDADTQYF

V: TRBV29-1
D: TRBD1
size: NA
J: TRBJ2-7
DNA: TGCAGCGTTGAAGGCCCATCACAGGGGGCTAACTACGAGCAGTACTTC
CDR3: CSVEGPSQGANYEQYF

V: TRBV7-8
D: TRBD2
size: NA
J: TRBJ2-1
DNA: TGTGCCAGCAGCCAGACTAGCGGCTCCTACAATGAGCAGTTCTTC
CDR3: CASSQTSGSYNEQFF

V: TRBV10-1
D: NA
size: NA
J: TRBJ2-1
DNA: TGCGCCAGCAGTGAGGTAGCAGATTACAATGAGCAGTTCTTC
CDR3: CASSEVADYNEQFF

V: TRBV2
D: NA
size: NA
J: TRBJ2-6
DNA: TGTGCCAGCAGCTATCTAGGGCCCAACGTCCTGACTTTC
CDR3: CASSYLGPNVLTF

V: TRBV6-4
D: NA
size: once
J: TRBJ2-7
DNA: TGTGCCAGCAGTGGGGTCCGGGATTGGACGTCCTACGAGCAGTACTTC
CDR3: CASSGVRDWTSYEQYF

V: TRBV7-9
D: NA
size: NA
J: TRBJ2-1
DNA: TGTGCCAGCAGCCCAGCGGACGGCGGACACGATGAGCAGTTCTTC
CDR3: CASSPADGGHDEQFF

V: TRBV6-4
D: NA
size: NA
J: TRBJ1-5
DNA: TGTGCCAGCAGCAGGGAAGCTAGCAATCAGCCCCAGCATTTT
CDR3: CASSREASNQPQHF

V: TRBV4-1
D: NA
size: once
J: TRBJ1-5
DNA: TGCGCCAGCAGCCCCTTTGCAGGGGTAGTTCAGCCCCAGCATTTT
CDR3: CASSPFAGVVQPQHF

V: TRBV29-1
D: TRBD2
size: NA
J: TRBJ2-5
DNA: TGCAGCGCCCCAGAACTAGCGGGAAGACAAGAGACCCAGTACTTC
CDR3: CSAPELAGRQETQYF

V: TRBV9
D: TRBD1
size: NA
J: TRBJ1-5
DNA: TGTGCCAGCAGCGTAGGAGGGACAGAGAATCAGCCCCAGCATTTT
CDR3: CASSVGGTENQPQHF

V: TRBV7-9
D: NA
size: few
J: TRBJ2-3
DNA: TGTGCCAGCAGCTTAGCAGGTTCAGATACGCAGTATTTT
CDR3: CASSLAGSDTQYF

V: TRBV7-6
D: TRBD2
size: NA
J: TRBJ2-2
DNA: TGTGCCAGCAGCCGACTAGCGGGGACCGGGGAGCTGTTTTTT
CDR3: CASSRLAGTGELFF

V: TRBV7-8
D: TRBD2
size: NA
J: TRBJ2-3
DNA: TGTGCCAGCAGCCCTAGGACTAGCGGGAGTATGACAGATACGCAGTATTTT
CDR3: CASSPRTSGSMTDTQYF

V: TRBV6-5
D: NA
size: NA
J: TRBJ2-7
DNA: TGTGCCAGCAGCCGTCGGCCGGAAACCTCCTACGAGCAGTACTTC
CDR3: CASSRRPETSYEQYF

V: TRBV19
D: TRBD2
size: NA
J: TRBJ2-1
DNA: TGTGCCAGTGCCTCGGGAGGGCCCTATGAGCAGTTCTTC
CDR3: CASASGGPYEQFF

V: TRBV28
D: TRBD1
size: NA
J: TRBJ2-7
DNA: TGTGCCAGCAGTTTTTCCGGGACAGAATACGAGCAGTACTTC
CDR3: CASSFSGTEYEQYF

V: TRBV6-1
D: TRBD1
size: NA
J: TRBJ1-2
DNA: TGTGCCAGCAGTGAATGGGACAGGGAGGATGGCTACACCTTC
CDR3: CASSEWDREDGYTF

V: TRBV9
D: TRBD2
size: few
J: TRBJ2-1
DNA: TGTGCCAGCAGCGTAGTGCCGACGGGAGCGGGAGTAATCAATGAGCAGTTCTTC
CDR3: CASSVVPTGAGVINEQFF

V: TRBV4-2
D: TRBD2
size: NA
J: TRBJ2-2
DNA: TGTGCCAGCTACAATAGCGGGAGGGCCAACACCGGGGAGCTGTTTTTT
CDR3: CASYNSGRANTGELFF

V: TRBV5-4
D: TRBD1
size: NA
J: TRBJ2-4
DNA: TGTGCCAGCAGCTTGACGGGACAGGGAACCAAAAACATTCAGTACTTC
CDR3: CASSLTGQGTKNIQYF

V: TRBV18
D: NA
size: NA
J: TRBJ2-2
DNA: TGTGCCAGCTCACCACTCCGGCAGAACACCGGGGAGCTGTTTTTT
CDR3: CASSPLRQNTGELFF

V: TRBV11-3
D: NA
size: NA
J: TRBJ2-2
DNA: TGTGCCAGCAGCTTGACTAGAAACACCGGGGAGCTGTTTTTT
CDR3: CASSLTRNTGELFF

V: TRBV19
D: NA
size: NA
J: TRBJ1-4
DNA: TGTGCCAGTAGTATCGGTCAGTTTAATGAAAAACTGTTTTTT
CDR3: CASSIGQFNEKLFF

V: TRBV7-2
D: TRBD1
size: NA
J: TRBJ2-5
DNA: TGTGCCAGCAGTCCCGGGACAGCCCGGGGGACCCAGTACTTC
CDR3: CASSPGTARGTQYF

V: TRBV11-3
D: NA
size: NA
J: TRBJ1-1
DNA: TGTGCCAGCAGCTTAGAAGCGGGGGGTACTGAAGCTTTCTTT
CDR3: CASSLEAGGTEAFF

V: TRBV19
D: NA
size: NA
J: TRBJ2-7
DNA: TGTGCCAGTAGTATAGGGCAGATCCCCTACGAGCAGTACTTC
CDR3: CASSIGQIPYEQYF

V: TRBV5-1
D: TRBD1
size: NA
J: TRBJ2-2
DNA: TGCGCCAGCAGCTTGGCAGGGGGAGCGAACACCGGGGAGCTGTTTTTT
CDR3: CASSLAGGANTGELFF

V: TRBV7-3
D: NA
size: NA
J: TRBJ2-3
DNA: TGTGCCAGCAGCTTGTGGGGGAGTAGCACAGATACGCAGTATTTT
CDR3: CASSLWGSSTDTQYF

V: TRBV7-3
D: NA
size: few
J: TRBJ2-2
DNA: TGTGCCAGCAGCTTAAATGGCAGGGAGAACACCGGGGAGCTGTTTTTT
CDR3: CASSLNGRENTGELFF

V: TRBV30
D: TRBD1
size: NA
J: TRBJ1-6
DNA: TGTGCCTGGAGCGCGGGACAGGGACGATCACCCCTCCACTTT
CDR3: CAWSAGQGRSPLHF

V: TRBV19
D: NA
size: NA
J: TRBJ1-1
DNA: TGTGCCAGTAGTTTCCAATCGCGGTGGAACACTGAAGCTTTCTTT
CDR3: CASSFQSRWNTEAFF

V: TRBV7-2
D: NA
size: NA
J: TRBJ1-3
DNA: TGTGCCAGCAGCGCGCTTCCCACCGGAAACACCATATATTTT
CDR3: CASSALPTGNTIYF

V: TRBV19
D: NA
size: NA
J: TRBJ1-2
DNA: TGTGCCAGTAGCGAGATCCCGGACGGAGGATCTGGTGGCTACACCTTC
CDR3: CASSEIPDGGSGGYTF

V: TRBV6-5
D: TRBD1
size: NA
J: TRBJ2-6
DNA: TGTGCCAGCAGTTACCTAACAGGGGCTGGGGCCAACGTCCTGACTTTC
CDR3: CASSYLTGAGANVLTF

V: TRBV6-1
D: NA
size: NA
J: TRBJ2-1
DNA: TGTGCCAGCAGTGAAGCCGGGGGGCCCTACAATGAGCAGTTCTTC
CDR3: CASSEAGGPYNEQFF

V: TRBV30
D: NA
size: NA
J: TRBJ1-4
DNA: TGTGCCTGGAGTGTCGGGGTTTACGAAAAACTGTTTTTT
CDR3: CAWSVGVYEKLFF

V: TRBV6-1
D: NA
size: once
J: TRBJ2-4
DNA: TGTGCCAGTCGGGAGACTGGCCCTCCCAAAAACATTCAGTACTTC
CDR3: CASRETGPPKNIQYF

V: TRBV5-1
D: TRBD2
size: NA
J: TRBJ2-2
DNA: TGCGCCTCCTACTTACGACCGCTAGCGGAAGAATCCACCGGGGAGCTGTTTTTT
CDR3: CASYLRPLAEESTGELFF

V: TRBV30
D: NA
size: NA
J: TRBJ2-1
DNA: TGTGCCTGGGGCAAGGTCCAAATGAATGAGCAGTTCTTC
CDR3: CAWGKVQMNEQFF

V: TRBV10-2
D: NA
size: NA
J: TRBJ1-2
DNA: TGCGCCAGCAGTGTCCAGGGGAACTATGGCTACACCTTC
CDR3: CASSVQGNYGYTF

V: TRBV5-6
D: NA
size: NA
J: TRBJ2-1
DNA: TGTGCCAGCCTACGCGCGACTCGCGGGGCCCTAGAGAATGAGCAGTTCTTC
CDR3: CASLRATRGALENEQFF

V: TRBV29-1
D: NA
size: NA
J: TRBJ1-1
DNA: TGCAGCGTTGAAGACGGGGGTGAGGCTTTCTTT
CDR3: CSVEDGGEAFF

V: TRBV5-4
D: NA
size: NA
J: TRBJ2-2
DNA: TGTGCCAGCAGCCCAGCGGCCGAGCCTGGGGAGCTGTTTTTT
CDR3: CASSPAAEPGELFF

V: TRBV5-6
D: NA
size: NA
J: TRBJ2-1
DNA: TGTGCCAGCAGCTTGGGCAGATCGAAGTTCAATGAGCAGTTCTTC
CDR3: CASSLGRSKFNEQFF

V: TRBV5-1
D: NA
size: NA
J: TRBJ1-1
DNA: TGCGCCAGCAGCTTGGGACCGGAGAACACTGAAGCTTTCTTT
CDR3: CASSLGPENTEAFF

V: TRBV7-9
D: NA
size: NA
J: TRBJ1-2
DNA: TGTGCCAGCAGCTTAGCTACAGACGGTAACTATGGCTACACCTTC
CDR3: CASSLATDGNYGYTF

V: TRBV5-1
D: TRBD1
size: few
J: TRBJ2-7
DNA: TGCGCCAGCAGCAGCGACTTGGGGGGACAGGGGTACGAGCAGTACTTC
CDR3: CASSSDLGGQGYEQYF

V: TRBV5-1
D: TRBD1
size: NA
J: TRBJ1-1
DNA: TGCGCCAGCGATACAGGGGGCGCGGGAATGAACACTGAAGCTTTCTTT
CDR3: CASDTGGAGMNTEAFF

V: TRBV2
D: NA
size: NA
J: TRBJ1-4
DNA: TGTGCCAGCAGTGGGAGTTTTGTTGGTGAAAAACTGTTTTTT
CDR3: CASSGSFVGEKLFF

V: TRBV19
D: NA
size: NA
J: TRBJ1-4
DNA: TGTGCCAGTAACCCTTCAACTAATGAAAAACTGTTTTTT
CDR3: CASNPSTNEKLFF

V: TRBV10-1
D: TRBD1
size: NA
J: TRBJ1-1
DNA: TGCGCCAGTTCACCCACCGGGACAGGGTTTAATGGGGACACTGAAGCTTTCTTT
CDR3: CASSPTGTGFNGDTEAFF

V: TRBV10-3
D: NA
size: NA
J: TRBJ1-2
DNA: TGTGCCATCAGTGAGTCGTCCAGGGGAGACTATGGCTACACCTTC
CDR3: CAISESSRGDYGYTF

V: TRBV5-6
D: NA
size: NA
J: TRBJ1-1
DNA: TGTGCCAGCAACCTCGACGGGAATGTAAACACTGAAGCTTTCTTT
CDR3: CASNLDGNVNTEAFF

V: TRBV18
D: NA
size: NA
J: TRBJ2-5
DNA: TGTGCCAGCTCACCACCGGGCATCCAAGAGACCCAGTACTTC
CDR3: CASSPPGIQETQYF

V: TRBV9
D: NA
size: NA
J: TRBJ2-5
DNA: TGTGCCAGCAGCGTACACCCAGAACAAGAGACCCAGTACTTC
CDR3: CASSVHPEQETQYF